Listed below are T cell receptor beta chains from one sample, sequenced in a study of shared clonotypes between healthy human individuals. The protocol was immunoSEQ multiplex PCR, while the TCRdb copy is restricted to in-frame clones and leaves out a portion. Of approximately 2.1 million clones listed, over 85% are singletons. Sequencing was performed on naive CD4+ T cells from PBMCs. The receptors were sampled from a man aged 18 to 29 in good health. Some clones in this sample may be carry-over from other donors' samples. Each CDR3 is given with its conserved first and last residue. A D gene is named only where the DNA matches it firmly. The size of a clone is reported for some rows only, either as once, few or many, or as a class for expanded clones.

CDR3nt | CDR3aa | d_gene | abundance | j_gene | v_gene
TGTGCCAGCAGCCTTCTAGCGGGAGACTCCTACAATGAGCAGTTCTTC | CASSLLAGDSYNEQFF | TRBD2 | NA | TRBJ2-1 | TRBV27
TGTGCCAGCAGCTTGTCTGTTCTCAGGGCGGTGGGCGAGCAGTACTTC | CASSLSVLRAVGEQYF | NA | NA | TRBJ2-7 | TRBV5-6
TGTGCCAGCAGCTCCAGGGGGGACGGTGAAAAACTGTTTTTT | CASSSRGDGEKLFF | TRBD1 | NA | TRBJ1-4 | TRBV11-2
TGTGCCAGCAGCCAAGAGTACGTCTCTCCAACAGATACGCAGTATTTT | CASSQEYVSPTDTQYF | NA | once | TRBJ2-3 | TRBV4-2
TGTGCCAGCAGCTCTCCTAGCGGGAGTATCAATGAGCAGTTCTTC | CASSSPSGSINEQFF | TRBD2 | NA | TRBJ2-1 | TRBV5-4
TGTGCCAGTAGTATCGCCGACACCCAAGAGACCCAGTACTTC | CASSIADTQETQYF | NA | NA | TRBJ2-5 | TRBV19
TGTGCCAGCAGTTATCTGACAGCCACCTACGAGCAGTACTTC | CASSYLTATYEQYF | NA | NA | TRBJ2-7 | TRBV6-6
TGCGCCAGCAGCCAGGCCGAGGGACAGGGGGCATCCACGGCCTACAATGAGCAGTTCTTC | CASSQAEGQGASTAYNEQFF | TRBD1 | once | TRBJ2-1 | TRBV4-3
TGTGCCATGAAACAGGGGACTAGCGGAGGGAGCTCCTACAATGAGCAGTTCTTC | CAMKQGTSGGSSYNEQFF | TRBD2 | NA | TRBJ2-1 | TRBV10-3
TGTGCCAGCAGTGAAGGAAGCCCCTACAATGAGCAGTTCTTC | CASSEGSPYNEQFF | NA | NA | TRBJ2-1 | TRBV9
TGTGCCAGCAGTTTCAGATCCTCCGCAAGCTCCTACGAGCAGTACTTC | CASSFRSSASSYEQYF | NA | NA | TRBJ2-7 | TRBV28
TGTGCCAGCAGCGAACAGTTGAACACTGAAGCTTTCTTT | CASSEQLNTEAFF | NA | NA | TRBJ1-1 | TRBV7-3
TGCGCCAGCAGCTGGGGGGACGGACCCAATCAGCCCCAGCATTTT | CASSWGDGPNQPQHF | NA | NA | TRBJ1-5 | TRBV5-1
TGTGCCAGCAGTTTGGACACCATCTACGAGCAGTACTTC | CASSLDTIYEQYF | NA | NA | TRBJ2-7 | TRBV28
TGTGCCAGTAGTTCGTACGGCGCGGGAGGGCCGTTCAGCGAGCAGTTCTTC | CASSSYGAGGPFSEQFF | TRBD2 | NA | TRBJ2-1 | TRBV19
TGCGCCAGCAGCCTGGACAGGGGGTTTGGCGATGGCTACACCTTC | CASSLDRGFGDGYTF | TRBD1 | NA | TRBJ1-2 | TRBV5-1
TGTGCCAGCGGGGACAGTTCTTACTACGAGCAGTACTTC | CASGDSSYYEQYF | TRBD1 | NA | TRBJ2-7 | TRBV27
TGTGCCATCAGTGAGGGGGACTTCAATGAGCAGTTCTTC | CAISEGDFNEQFF | NA | once | TRBJ2-1 | TRBV10-3
TGCGCCAGCAGCTCGGGGACAGGGGCGGACACCATATATTTT | CASSSGTGADTIYF | TRBD1 | NA | TRBJ1-3 | TRBV5-1
TGTGCCAGCAGTTCTGAGCAAAACACTGAAGCTTTCTTT | CASSSEQNTEAFF | NA | NA | TRBJ1-1 | TRBV2
TGTGCCAGCAGCGGACAGGGAGCTGGGGCCAACGTCCTGACTTTC | CASSGQGAGANVLTF | TRBD1 | NA | TRBJ2-6 | TRBV6-1
TGTGCCAGCAGGGACAGGGGGCTATACGAGCAGTACTTC | CASRDRGLYEQYF | TRBD1 | NA | TRBJ2-7 | TRBV28
TGTGCCAGCAGAGAGAGACAGGGAGGCAACGAGCAGTACTTC | CASRERQGGNEQYF | NA | NA | TRBJ2-7 | TRBV6-1
TGTGCCAGCAGTTGGACTAGCGGGAGGGGTAATGAGCAGTTCTTC | CASSWTSGRGNEQFF | TRBD2 | NA | TRBJ2-1 | TRBV7-3
TGTGCCAGCATTCCCGTAACAGGGGCTTCCTACGAGCAGTACTTC | CASIPVTGASYEQYF | TRBD1 | once | TRBJ2-7 | TRBV2
TGTGCCAGCAGTCCATCACAGGGAGGGGGCAATCAGCCCCAGCATTTT | CASSPSQGGGNQPQHF | NA | NA | TRBJ1-5 | TRBV28
TGTGCCAGCAGCCCACGGACGGTAACGAACACCGGGGAGCTGTTTTTT | CASSPRTVTNTGELFF | NA | NA | TRBJ2-2 | TRBV5-4
TGTGCCAGTCACCGGGACACCGGGGAGCTGTTTTTT | CASHRDTGELFF | NA | NA | TRBJ2-2 | TRBV6-5
TGCGCCAGCAGCTTGGAGGGACGAAGCAATCAGCCCCAGCATTTT | CASSLEGRSNQPQHF | NA | NA | TRBJ1-5 | TRBV5-1
TGTGCCAGCATAGGGTTAGGAACACCTTCTGGAAACACCATATATTTT | CASIGLGTPSGNTIYF | NA | NA | TRBJ1-3 | TRBV28
TGTGCCAGCAGCCCCTATGGGGGTAGCGGAATAGCCAAAAACATTCAGTACTTC | CASSPYGGSGIAKNIQYF | NA | NA | TRBJ2-4 | TRBV5-4
TGTGCCAGCAGCGGCCGGGACAGGGGGACGGGCACAGATACGCAGTATTTT | CASSGRDRGTGTDTQYF | TRBD1 | NA | TRBJ2-3 | TRBV7-6
TGCAGCGTTGAAGACCGACAGGGGAACTATGGCTACACCTTC | CSVEDRQGNYGYTF | TRBD1 | NA | TRBJ1-2 | TRBV29-1
TGTGCCAGCTCACCTACAGGGCAGAGCTCTGGAAACACCATATATTTT | CASSPTGQSSGNTIYF | NA | NA | TRBJ1-3 | TRBV18
TGTGCCAGCAGCGGGACAGGGGTCGGGGAGACCCAGTACTTC | CASSGTGVGETQYF | TRBD1 | NA | TRBJ2-5 | TRBV9
TGTGCCAGCAGCCAAAACGGACAACTTGGGGTGAACACTGAAGCTTTCTTT | CASSQNGQLGVNTEAFF | NA | once | TRBJ1-1 | TRBV4-2
TGTGCCAGCGGGCGGGGGGGATTAGCCAAAAACATTCAGTACTTC | CASGRGGLAKNIQYF | TRBD2 | NA | TRBJ2-4 | TRBV2
TGTGCCAGCTCACCACGAACCCGGAACAGTAACTATGGCTACACCTTC | CASSPRTRNSNYGYTF | NA | once | TRBJ1-2 | TRBV18
TGCGCCAGCAGCCTGATGGCTAGCGGGAGTTCAGATACGCAGTATTTT | CASSLMASGSSDTQYF | TRBD2 | NA | TRBJ2-3 | TRBV5-1
TGTGCCAGCAGCTCCAACAGGGTTTCCTACAATGAGCAGTTCTTC | CASSSNRVSYNEQFF | NA | NA | TRBJ2-1 | TRBV7-3